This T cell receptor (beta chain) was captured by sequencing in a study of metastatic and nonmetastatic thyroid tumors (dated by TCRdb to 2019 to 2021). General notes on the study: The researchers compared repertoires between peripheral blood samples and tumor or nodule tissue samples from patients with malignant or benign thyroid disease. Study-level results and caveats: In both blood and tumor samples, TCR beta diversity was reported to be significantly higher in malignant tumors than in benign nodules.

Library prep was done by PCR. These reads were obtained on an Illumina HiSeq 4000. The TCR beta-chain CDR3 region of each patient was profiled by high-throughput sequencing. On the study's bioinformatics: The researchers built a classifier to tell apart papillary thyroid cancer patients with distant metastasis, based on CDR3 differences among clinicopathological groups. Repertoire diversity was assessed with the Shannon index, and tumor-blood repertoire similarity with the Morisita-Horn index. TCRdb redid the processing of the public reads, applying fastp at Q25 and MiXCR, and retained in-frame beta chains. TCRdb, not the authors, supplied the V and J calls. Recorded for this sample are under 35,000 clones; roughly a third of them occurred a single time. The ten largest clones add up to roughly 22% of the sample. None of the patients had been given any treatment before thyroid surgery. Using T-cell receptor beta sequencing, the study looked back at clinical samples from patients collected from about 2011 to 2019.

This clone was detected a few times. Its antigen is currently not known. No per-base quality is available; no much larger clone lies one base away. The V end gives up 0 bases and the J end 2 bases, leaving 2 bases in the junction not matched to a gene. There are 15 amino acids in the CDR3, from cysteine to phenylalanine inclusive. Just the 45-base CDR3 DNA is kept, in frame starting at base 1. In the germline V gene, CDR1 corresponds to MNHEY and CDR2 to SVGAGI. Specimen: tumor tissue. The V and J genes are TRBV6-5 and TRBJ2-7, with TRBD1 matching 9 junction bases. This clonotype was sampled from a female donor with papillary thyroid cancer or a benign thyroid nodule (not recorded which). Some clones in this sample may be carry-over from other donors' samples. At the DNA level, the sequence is TGTGCCAGCAGTTACTCCGGGACAGGGCCCTACGAGCAGTACTTC. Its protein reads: CASSYSGTGPYEQYF.